Listed here is a single TCR beta chain. The data belong to a study of blood T cells in healthy people across ages. PBMCs, at least 6.5 million per sample, were isolated. Samples each had at least 5.5 micrograms of total RNA extracted. Looked up from germline, CDR1 is SGHTA and CDR2 is FQGNSA. The CDR3 covers 14 residues. Trimming removed 1 base at V and 0 bases at J, with 6 bases between. With a J-beta primer mix and a sample-barcoded 5' primer, a second PCR ran about 7 to 11 cycles. TCRdb fed the 5' RACE reads into MiXCR, producing one record per CDR3 protein. The sample shows about 930,000 distinct CDR3 sequences, 25% to 35% of them seen only once. The same data also went into a second study, on T cells of mothers and their children. That report adds: Over 8 million TCR beta CDR3 reads were obtained from each mother, and approximately 3 million from each child.

Sample: blood. The chain uses TRBV7-2 and TRBJ1-1; D call uncertain. The receptor was derived from a woman aged 40-49 years in good health. The CDR3 here is CASSLVDLNTEAFF. The CDR3 nucleotides are TGTGCCAGCAGCTTAGTAGACTTGAACACTGAAGCTTTCTTT.